This TCR beta chain was identified in a study of regulatory T cells in long-lasting Graves disease. In this sample, this clonotype turned up many times. Described time point: newly diagnosed GD, antithyroid drugs for less than 3 months. PBMCs provided the RNA from which the TCR library was made. Trimming took off 5 bases at V and 3 bases at J, with 11 bases between the two ends. The CDR3 length is 12 residues. Germline loops: CDR1 DFQATT, CDR2 SNEGSKA (reference sequence). Investigators prepared the TCR beta libraries by applying iRepertoire HTBI primers and Arm-PCR of CDR3 regions. Under the authors' procedure: Among the samples, approximately 60 TRBV and 14 to 15 TRBJ segments were identified. Via MiXCR, TCRdb re-called the multiplex PCR reads, giving one row per CDR3 protein. TCRdb, rather than the study authors, made the V and J calls. This table has around 420,000 distinct CDR3 sequences, roughly 15% appearing once.

The V and J genes are TRBV20-1 and TRBJ2-7, with a weak D call TRBD2 (5 bases). This receptor was identified in a female donor with Graves disease. This specimen consisted of peripheral blood mononuclear cells (PBMCs), obtained at new diagnosis, from a patient treated with antithyroid drugs. The CDR3 is CSAQDYLYEQYF. As DNA, the CDR3 is TGCAGTGCTCAAGACTACCTCTACGAGCAGTACTTC.